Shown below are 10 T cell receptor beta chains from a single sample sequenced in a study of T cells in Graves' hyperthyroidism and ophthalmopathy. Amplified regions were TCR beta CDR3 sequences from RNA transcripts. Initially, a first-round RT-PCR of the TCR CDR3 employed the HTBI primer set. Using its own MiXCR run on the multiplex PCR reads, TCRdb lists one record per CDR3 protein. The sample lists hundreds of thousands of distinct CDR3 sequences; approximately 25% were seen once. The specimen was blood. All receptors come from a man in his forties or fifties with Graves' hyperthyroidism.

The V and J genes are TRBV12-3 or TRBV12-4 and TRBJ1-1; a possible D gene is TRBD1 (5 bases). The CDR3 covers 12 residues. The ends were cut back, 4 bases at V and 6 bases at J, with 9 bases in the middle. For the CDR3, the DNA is TGTGCCAGCAGTTACCCGGGGGCTGAAGCTTTCTTT. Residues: CASSYPGAEAFF.

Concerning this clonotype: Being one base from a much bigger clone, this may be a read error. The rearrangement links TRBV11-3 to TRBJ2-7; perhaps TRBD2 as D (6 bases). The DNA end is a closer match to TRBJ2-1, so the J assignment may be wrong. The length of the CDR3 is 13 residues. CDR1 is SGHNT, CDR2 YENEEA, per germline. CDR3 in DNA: TGTGCCAGCAGCGACGGGGGAGTCTACGAGCAGTTCTTC. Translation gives CASSDGGVYEQFF.

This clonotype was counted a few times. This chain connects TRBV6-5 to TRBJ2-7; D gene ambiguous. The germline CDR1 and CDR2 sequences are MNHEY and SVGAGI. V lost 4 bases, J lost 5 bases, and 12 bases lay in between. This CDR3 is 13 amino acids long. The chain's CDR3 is CASSLDLLHEQYF. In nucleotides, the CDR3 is TGTGCCAGCAGTTTGGACCTGCTCCACGAGCAGTACTTC.

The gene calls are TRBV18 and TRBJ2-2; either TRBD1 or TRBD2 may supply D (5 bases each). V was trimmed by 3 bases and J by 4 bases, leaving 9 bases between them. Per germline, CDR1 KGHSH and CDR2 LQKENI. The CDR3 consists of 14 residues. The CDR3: CASSPSGTTGELFF. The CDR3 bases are TGTGCCAGCTCACCTTCAGGGACCACCGGGGAGCTGTTTTTT.

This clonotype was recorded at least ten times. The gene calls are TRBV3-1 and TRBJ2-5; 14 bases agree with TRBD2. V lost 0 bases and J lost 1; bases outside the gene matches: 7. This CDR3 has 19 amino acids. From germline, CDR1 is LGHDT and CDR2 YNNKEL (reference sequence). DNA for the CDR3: TGTGCCAGCAGCCAAGAAGAGGGGACTAGCGGGAGTCCCCAAGAGACCCAGTACTTC. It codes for CASSQEEGTSGSPQETQYF.

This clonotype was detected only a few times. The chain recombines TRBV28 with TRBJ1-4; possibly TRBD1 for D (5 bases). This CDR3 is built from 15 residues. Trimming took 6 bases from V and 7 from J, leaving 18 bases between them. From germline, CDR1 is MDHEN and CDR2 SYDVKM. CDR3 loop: CASRFEDMGREKLFF. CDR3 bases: TGTGCCAGCAGGTTCGAGGATATGGGGCGTGAAAAACTGTTTTTT.

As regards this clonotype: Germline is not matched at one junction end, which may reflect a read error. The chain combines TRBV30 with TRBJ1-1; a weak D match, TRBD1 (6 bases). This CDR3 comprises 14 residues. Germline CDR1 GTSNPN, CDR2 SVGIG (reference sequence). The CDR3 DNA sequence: TGTGCCTGGAGTGTTACAGGGCTGAAGACTGAAGCTTTCTTT. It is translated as CAWSVTGLKTEAFF.

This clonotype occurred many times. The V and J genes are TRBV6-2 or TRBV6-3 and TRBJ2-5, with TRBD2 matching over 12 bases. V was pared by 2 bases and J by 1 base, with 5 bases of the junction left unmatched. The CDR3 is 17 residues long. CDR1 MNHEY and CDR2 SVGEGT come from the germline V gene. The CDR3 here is CASSYVGTSGSQETQYF. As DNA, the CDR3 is TGTGCCAGCAGTTACGTAGGGACTAGCGGGTCCCAAGAGACCCAGTACTTC.

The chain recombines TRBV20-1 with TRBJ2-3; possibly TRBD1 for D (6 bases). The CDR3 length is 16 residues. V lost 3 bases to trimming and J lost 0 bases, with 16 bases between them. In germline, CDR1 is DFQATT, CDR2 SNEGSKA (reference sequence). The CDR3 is CSASRQDSPSTDTQYF. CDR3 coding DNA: TGCAGTGCTAGTCGCCAGGACAGCCCTAGCACAGATACGCAGTATTTT.

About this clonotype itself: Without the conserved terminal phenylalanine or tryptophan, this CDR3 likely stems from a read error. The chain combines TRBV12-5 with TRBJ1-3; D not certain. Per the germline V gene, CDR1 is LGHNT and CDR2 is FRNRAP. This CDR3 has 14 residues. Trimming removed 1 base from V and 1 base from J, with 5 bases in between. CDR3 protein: CASGLGVSGNTIYS. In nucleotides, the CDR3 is TGTGCTAGTGGTTTGGGCGTTTCTGGAAACACCATATATTCT.